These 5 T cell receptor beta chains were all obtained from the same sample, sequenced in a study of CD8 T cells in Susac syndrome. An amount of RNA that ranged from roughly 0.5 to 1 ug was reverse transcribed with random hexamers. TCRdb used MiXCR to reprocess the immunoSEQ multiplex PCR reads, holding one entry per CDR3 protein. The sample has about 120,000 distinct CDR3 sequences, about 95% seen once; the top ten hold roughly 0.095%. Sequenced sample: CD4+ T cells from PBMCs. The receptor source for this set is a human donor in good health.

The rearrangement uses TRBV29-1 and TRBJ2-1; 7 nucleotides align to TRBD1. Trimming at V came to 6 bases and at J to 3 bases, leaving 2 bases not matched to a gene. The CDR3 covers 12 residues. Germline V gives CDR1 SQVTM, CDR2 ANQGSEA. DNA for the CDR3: TGCAGCGTGGGGGACAGCTACAATGAGCAGTTCTTC. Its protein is CSVGDSYNEQFF.

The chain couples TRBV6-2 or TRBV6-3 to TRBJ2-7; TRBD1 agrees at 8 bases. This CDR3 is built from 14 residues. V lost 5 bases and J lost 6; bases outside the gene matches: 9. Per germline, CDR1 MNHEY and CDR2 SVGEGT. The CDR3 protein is CASSLYQGAGEQYF. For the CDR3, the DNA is TGTGCCAGCAGTCTTTACCAGGGGGCCGGCGAGCAGTACTTC.

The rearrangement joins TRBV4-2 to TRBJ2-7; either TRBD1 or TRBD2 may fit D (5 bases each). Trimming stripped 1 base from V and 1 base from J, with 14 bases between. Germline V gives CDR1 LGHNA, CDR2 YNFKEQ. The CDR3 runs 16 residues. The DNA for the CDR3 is TGTGCCAGCAGCCAAGGATGGGACCCCGAATCCTACGAGCAGTACTTC. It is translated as CASSQGWDPESYEQYF.

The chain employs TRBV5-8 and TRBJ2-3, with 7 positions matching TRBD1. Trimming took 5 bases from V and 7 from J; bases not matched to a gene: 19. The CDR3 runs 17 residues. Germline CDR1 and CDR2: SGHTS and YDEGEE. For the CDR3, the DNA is TGTGCCAGCAGTTACAATAGGGACAGCTATACTTGGTATACGCAGTATTTT. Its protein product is CASSYNRDSYTWYTQYF.

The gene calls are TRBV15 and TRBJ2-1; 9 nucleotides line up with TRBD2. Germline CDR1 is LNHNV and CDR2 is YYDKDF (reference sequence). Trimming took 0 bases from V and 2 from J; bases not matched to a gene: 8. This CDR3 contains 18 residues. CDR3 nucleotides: TGTGCCACCAGCAGAGACCTCCTGGGACTAGCTACCTACAATGAGCAGTTCTTC. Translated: CATSRDLLGLATYNEQFF.